What follows are 13 T cell receptor beta chains derived from one specimen sequenced in a study of T cells after yellow fever vaccination (dated by TCRdb to the late 2010s). The treatment or condition label here, explained by the study, means: live attenuated yellow fever vaccine strain. The protocol used for the library was 5' RACE. TCRdb records Illumina NovaSeq 6000 as the sequencer. TCRdb reprocessed the public reads (quality trimming at Q25 with fastp, clone calling with MiXCR) and kept in-frame beta chains. Every entry covers one CDR3 protein and lists the most common genes and DNA from its rows. This sample is represented by under 200,000 distinct CDR3 sequences; approximately 11% of them were singletons. The top ten clonotypes cover 35% to 40% of the sample. The sequencing here drew on CD8+ T cells sorted from PBMCs, taken 15 days after the yellow fever booster vaccination. The receptors originated from a man younger than 30 who received the YFV17D yellow fever vaccine.

This clonotype was observed a handful of times. The genes are TRBV29-1 and TRBJ2-7, with unresolved D. The length of the CDR3 is 12 residues. CDR1 and CDR2 from the germline V gene are SQVTM and ANQGSEA. V was clipped by 5 bases and J by 0 bases, with 8 bases between them. CDR3: CSVRPSSYEQYF. For the CDR3, the DNA is TGCAGCGTTAGGCCGAGCTCCTACGAGCAGTACTTC.

The chain is built from TRBV7-9 and TRBJ2-3; D is possibly TRBD1 or TRBD2 (5 bases each). V lost 4 bases to trimming and J lost 0 bases, with 5 bases between them. Per the germline V gene, CDR1 is SEHNR and CDR2 is FQNEAQ (reference sequence). CDR3 length: 13 amino acids. Here the CDR3 DNA reads TGTGCCAGCAGCTGGGACAGCACAGATACGCAGTATTTT. Protein sequence: CASSWDSTDTQYF.

This clonotype occurred many times. A read error may produce the germline difference seen at one junction end. V is TRBV11-2 and J is TRBJ2-1; 7 bases fit TRBD1. The CDR3 spans 11 residues. The germline CDR1 and CDR2 sequences are SGHAT and FQNNGV. The CDR3 coding sequence is TGTGCCAGCAGCTTACTCCGGGACAGCATCTTC. The encoded protein is CASSLLRDSIF.

In the case of this clonotype: With a much larger clone just one base away, this may be a read error. The chain has TRBV6-2 or TRBV6-3 and TRBJ2-5; D is uncertain. The germline V gene has CDR1 MNHEY and CDR2 SVGEGT. The CDR3 contains 14 residues. DNA of the CDR3: TGTACCAGCAGTTCCTCGGTGGAGCAAGAGACCCAGTACTTC. Translation gives CTSSSSVEQETQYF.

This clonotype has at least ten counts. DNA for the CDR3: TGCAGCGCCGTTCCGGGACTAGGTCATATAGATACGCAGTATTTT. This encodes CSAVPGLGHIDTQYF. The chain recombines TRBV29-1 with TRBJ2-3; 8 bases match TRBD2. Trimming took 7 bases from V and 5 from J; bases not matched to a gene: 14. This CDR3 region has 15 residues. Germline V gene lookup returns CDR1 SQVTM and CDR2 ANQGSEA.

This clonotype was picked up a small number of times. This sequence joins TRBV9 and TRBJ2-3, with D possibly being TRBD1 (5 bases). V was cut by 0 bases and J by 0 bases, with 8 bases left in between. Looked up from germline, CDR1 is SGDLS and CDR2 is YYNGEE. This CDR3 region has 15 residues. CDR3 amino acids: CASSVDHRSTDTQYF. CDR3 nucleotide sequence: TGTGCCAGCAGCGTAGACCACAGGAGCACAGATACGCAGTATTTT.

The chain combines TRBV27 with TRBJ2-6; D call uncertain. There are 16 residues in the CDR3. Germline-derived CDR1 and CDR2 are MNHEY and SMNVEV (reference sequence). Trimming removed 7 bases from V and 4 bases from J, with 17 bases in between. The DNA for the CDR3 is TGTGCCAGCACCCAAGTTGGGAACGGAGGGGCCAACGTCCTGACTTTC. As protein: CASTQVGNGGANVLTF.

This clonotype was picked up a small number of times. This rearrangement joins TRBV7-9 to TRBJ1-2; 7 bases match TRBD1. The CDR3 loop spans 13 amino acids. Germline assignment: CDR1 SEHNR and CDR2 FQNEAQ (reference sequence). The ends lost 2 bases at V and 6 bases at J; junction bases unmatched: 3. In DNA, the CDR3 is TGTGCCAGCAGCTTACGACAGGGTGATGGCTACACCTTC. Translated: CASSLRQGDGYTF.

This clonotype was seen only a few times. The chain recombines TRBV6-5 with TRBJ2-1; D call uncertain. Germline-derived CDR1 and CDR2 are MNHEY and SVGAGI. This CDR3 contains 9 residues. V lost 8 bases and J lost 12, with 8 bases in between. The CDR3 sequence: CASGHPQFF. CDR3 nucleotides: TGTGCCAGCGGGCATCCGCAGTTCTTC.

Only a few counts were recorded for this clonotype. The CDR3 protein is CASSRDLRTQYF. The CDR3 region has the DNA TGTGCCAGCAGCCGGGACCTTCGGACGCAGTATTTT. V usage is TRBV7-8 and J usage is TRBJ2-3, with D perhaps TRBD1 or TRBD2 (5 bases each). Trimming cost V 5 bases and J 9 bases, with 12 bases left between them. The CDR3 runs to 12 residues. Germline loops: CDR1 SGHVS, CDR2 FQNEAQ.

This chain uses TRBV7-9 with TRBJ2-2; D is unclear. With 1 base removed from V and 0 bases from J, the gap between germline ends came to 6 bases. This CDR3 spans 15 amino acids. Per germline, CDR1 SEHNR and CDR2 FQNEAQ (reference sequence). CDR3 loop: CASSLVYTNTGELFF. CDR3 DNA: TGTGCCAGCAGCTTAGTCTACACGAACACCGGGGAGCTGTTTTTT.

This chain links TRBV4-3 with TRBJ2-1; D is possibly TRBD1 (6 bases). Per germline, CDR1 LGHNA and CDR2 YSLEER. Trimming stripped 0 bases from V and 4 bases from J, with 13 bases between. The CDR3 is 16 residues long. CDR3 nucleotide sequence: TGCGCCAGCAGCCAAGATGCCTGGGGGCCTTACAATGAGCAGTTCTTC. Translating gives CASSQDAWGPYNEQFF.

This sequence joins TRBV28 and TRBJ1-5; the D gene is possibly TRBD1 (5 bases). The CDR3 is 14 residues long. Germline CDR1 reads MDHEN; CDR2 reads SYDVKM. V lost 6 bases and J lost 0, with 9 bases in between. The chain's CDR3 is CASRTQGSNQPQHF. The CDR3 DNA is TGTGCCAGCAGAACCCAGGGTAGCAATCAGCCCCAGCATTTT.